The T cell receptor beta chain under discussion was sequenced for a study of T-cell memory formation after mild COVID-19. Study-wide context: TCR clusters largely stayed donor specific. Study findings and constraints: Whether day 37 second-wave clones are SARS-CoV-2-specific was not confirmed. The study found balanced CD4/CD8 in clones contracting day 15 to 85 and a CD4+ lean in later expanders.

The sample holds many counts of this clonotype. Antigen unknown. TCRdb processed the 5' RACE reads anew with MiXCR; each CDR3 protein has one entry. This sample has roughly 550,000 distinct CDR3 sequences; around 20% occur once, and the top ten carry around 13%. The CDR3 is made up of 13 amino acids. The V and J ends lost 3 bases and 6 bases, in that order; junction bases with no gene match: 4. Per germline, CDR1 MNHNY and CDR2 SVGAGI (reference sequence). This clonotype was sampled from an adult woman who had mild COVID-19 (a few samples of this study predate the infection). Cell type and time point are not known. Sequenced sample: PBMCs or a T cell subset sorted from them (not recorded which). This chain uses TRBV6-6 with TRBJ2-7, with 8 bases fitting TRBD2. CDR3 DNA: TGTGCCAGCAGTTATAGCGGGACTAGCGAGCAGTACTTC. It translates to CASSYSGTSEQYF.